Sequencing of this T cell receptor beta chain was carried out in a study of blood T cell repertoires in COVID-19. The wider study: Acute and convalescent COVID-19 specimens originated in the United States, Italy and Spain.

Measured with immunoSEQ multiplex PCR; TCRdb has only the in-frame clones, and not every one. Counted here are roughly 150,000 clones, roughly 84% occurring once; the ten biggest clones make up roughly 3.8%. The CDR3 runs 16 residues. Germline CDR1 and CDR2: SGHVS and FNYEAQ. Trimming removed 5 bases from V and 2 bases from J, with 15 bases in between. Sequenced material: PBMCs or T cells enriched from blood (not recorded which). The V call is TRBV7-6, the J call TRBJ2-2; D remains unclear. The clonotype was recovered from a man over 45 in a cohort exposed to, infected with or recovered from COVID-19 (not recorded which). The CDR3 DNA follows: TGTGCCAGCAGCCCCCTGTCCGGAGTAAACACCGGGGAGCTGTTTTTT. Its protein product is CASSPLSGVNTGELFF.